This T cell receptor (beta chain) was captured in a study of shared clonotypes between healthy human individuals. Some clones are missing from TCRdb's copy, which holds only in-frame ones; the method was immunoSEQ multiplex PCR. The data hold around 79,000 clones, with roughly three fifths observed a single time. There are 14 residues in the CDR3. CDR1 and CDR2 (germline): SGDLS, YYNGEE. Trimming removed 2 bases at V and 3 bases at J, with 9 bases between. All the donors were Caucasian adults who lived in Nashville, Tennessee. In CD8 memory, CD45RO+ cells were put together with CCR7-negative CD45RA+ TemRA cells. Study-level findings and limits: What naive subsets generally showed was a larger estimated richness than memory subsets showed. Sampling covered nothing but blood. Tissue TCR repertoires likely differ from those found in blood.

Notes on this clone: Antigen unknown.

The V and J genes are TRBV9 and TRBJ1-5; tentatively, D is TRBD1 (5 bases). The sample was memory CD8+ T cells sorted from blood. Subset here: CD45RO+ cells pooled with CCR7-negative TemRA cells. The sequence derives from a man between 25 and 39 years old in good health. CDR3 loop: CASSVSGTNQPQHF. DNA of the CDR3: TGTGCCAGCAGCGTTTCAGGGACCAATCAGCCCCAGCATTTT.